These 13 T cell receptor beta chains came from one sample sequenced in a study of blood T cell repertoires in COVID-19. This table comes from immunoSEQ multiplex PCR, and its TCRdb copy is limited to in-frame clones, with some not included. The table has 90,000 to 110,000 clones, about 80% seen once. Sequencing was carried out using peripheral blood. The receptor set was obtained from a woman between 65 and 79 years old with acute or convalescent COVID-19.

This clone was seen a few times. This chain connects TRBV11-2 to TRBJ1-5; tentative D call: TRBD1 (6 bases). The CDR3 runs 13 residues. V was clipped by 3 bases and J by 4 bases, with 7 bases between them. Germline V gene data show CDR1 as SGHAT and CDR2 as FQNNGV. This CDR3 is CASSFGQNQPQHF. Here the CDR3 DNA reads TGTGCCAGCAGCTTCGGACAGAATCAGCCCCAGCATTTT.

The chain links TRBV18 to TRBJ2-1, with 7 bases fitting TRBD1. The CDR3 covers 15 residues. Trimming took 3 bases from V and 2 from J; bases not matched to a gene: 4. Germline V gene sequence: CDR1 KGHSH, CDR2 LQKENI. The CDR3 nucleotides are TGTGCCAGCTCACCCGGGGACAGTACCTACAATGAGCAGTTCTTC. As protein: CASSPGDSTYNEQFF.

This sequence joins TRBV9 and TRBJ2-5; 8 bases are a match to TRBD2. The CDR3 is made up of 15 amino acids. The trim removed 0 bases at V and 4 bases at J, leaving 5 bases unmatched. Germline assignment: CDR1 SGDLS and CDR2 YYNGEE. The DNA of the CDR3 is TGTGCCAGCAGCGTAGCGGGGGGGCGGGGAGAGACCCAGTACTTC. Its protein is CASSVAGGRGETQYF.

For the CDR3, the DNA is TGTGCCAGCAGCCCACCGTCGGGGAACACTGAAGCTTTCTTT. Its protein product is CASSPPSGNTEAFF. The genes are TRBV9 and TRBJ1-1; D is undetermined. The CDR3 is 14 residues long. With 4 bases removed from V and 1 base from J, the gap between germline ends came to 11 bases. Germline assignment: CDR1 SGDLS and CDR2 YYNGEE.

The CDR3 here is CASSLQGYYEQYF. CDR3 bases: TGTGCCAGCAGTTTACAGGGATACTACGAGCAGTACTTC. The V gene is TRBV12-3 or TRBV12-4, the J gene TRBJ2-7, with D possibly matching TRBD1 (5 bases). The CDR3 covers 13 residues. The ends were cut back, 2 bases at V and 3 bases at J, with 8 bases in the middle.

The chain employs TRBV6-5 and TRBJ1-5; D is unclear. Deletions cut 6 bases from V and 0 bases from J, with 9 bases between. The CDR3 totals 14 residues. Germline V gene lookup returns CDR1 MNHEY and CDR2 SVGAGI. The DNA for the CDR3 is TGTGCCAGCAGCGCGGATGGTAGCAATCAGCCCCAGCATTTT. Translating it yields CASSADGSNQPQHF.

The J gene is TRBJ2-7, the V gene TRBV5-1; tentatively, D is TRBD1 (6 bases). Germline loops: CDR1 SGHRS, CDR2 YFSETQ. The CDR3 extends over 15 amino acids. Trimming left V 3 bases short and J 2 bases short, with 15 bases between. CDR3 protein: CASSWGTGLAYEQYF. For the CDR3, the DNA is TGCGCCAGCAGCTGGGGAACAGGGTTAGCCTACGAGCAGTACTTC.

This clone was observed once. The chain is built from TRBV21-1 and TRBJ2-1; the D segment call TRBD1 is taken from the table without a DNA check. TRBV21-1 is described as a pseudogene. The CDR3 is 16 amino acids. The CDR3, as DNA: TGTGCCAGCAGCAAAGGGCAGGGGAACTCCTACAATGAGCAGTTCTTC. It encodes CASSKGQGNSYNEQFF.

This chain joins TRBV19 and TRBJ2-7; D perhaps matches TRBD1 (6 bases). Trimming took 5 bases from V and 3 from J, leaving 11 bases between them. The CDR3 is 13 amino acids. CDR1 is LNHDA and CDR2 is SQIVND in the germline V gene (reference sequence). The CDR3 region has the DNA TGTGCCAGTAGTGGGACACTCAGCTACGAGCAGTACTTC. It yields the protein CASSGTLSYEQYF. Full variable domain (missing parts from reference TRBV19 and TRBJ2-7): DGGITQSPKYLFRKEGQNVTLSCEQNLNHDAMYWYRQDPGQGLRLIYYSQIVNDFQKGDIAEGYSVSREKKESFPLTVTSAQKNPTAFYLCASSGTLSYEQYFGPGTRLTVT.

The V call is TRBV11-2, the J call TRBJ2-3, with TRBD2 matching 11 bases. CDR1 and CDR2 from the germline V gene are SGHAT and FQNNGV. J lost 14 bases, V lost 5 bases, and 9 bases had no gene match. This CDR3 has 13 residues. CDR3 bases: TGTGCCAGCAGCGCCGTCCTAGCGGGGGGCCCGTATTTT. Amino acid sequence: CASSAVLAGGPYF.

V gene TRBV6-5 combines with J gene TRBJ1-2, with D perhaps matching TRBD1 (5 bases). This CDR3 contains 15 residues. Germline CDR1 is MNHEY and CDR2 is SVGAGI. V dropped 7 bases and J dropped 8 bases, with 23 bases sitting between them. The CDR3 protein is CASTSIAGEGGGYTF. DNA for the CDR3: TGTGCCAGCACCTCGATTGCGGGGGAGGGCGGAGGCTACACCTTC.

The rearrangement joins TRBV12-5 to TRBJ2-5, with D perhaps TRBD2 (6 bases). Deletions cut 6 bases from V and 0 bases from J, with 14 bases between. This CDR3 contains 15 residues. The germline V gene has CDR1 LGHNT and CDR2 FRNRAP. The CDR3 nucleotides are TGTGCTAGTGGCCCTCCCGGGGGATACCAAGAGACCCAGTACTTC. This encodes CASGPPGGYQETQYF.

This clone was seen once. V gene TRBV3-1 (or the pseudogene TRBV3-2) combines with J gene TRBJ1-3; TRBD1 is a possible D gene (6 bases). Trimming left V 0 bases short and J 4 bases short, with 10 bases between. The CDR3 has 15 residues. CDR1 is LGHDT, CDR2 YNNKEL, per germline (reference sequence). The CDR3 region is CASSQDNRAGNTIYF. CDR3 coding DNA: TGTGCCAGCAGCCAAGATAACAGGGCCGGAAACACCATATATTTT.